This T cell receptor (beta chain) is from a study of T cell repertoires in cytomegalovirus infection. In the study overall: CMV epitopes in the study were HLA-C-restricted (recently identified) and HLA-B-restricted (well studied). Public TCR beta signatures provided an indication of both CMV infection and a matching HLA type.

Study-wide findings and caveats: Cumulative frequency (of public TCR beta family members) identified carriers of CMV plus the relevant HLA. The study found HLA-C-restricted CMV-specific TCR beta clonotypes dominating the ex vivo response.

As for this clonotype: Its cognate antigen is unknown.

TCRdb itself ran the reads through MiXCR, one entry per CDR3 protein. The data show around 800,000 distinct CDR3 sequences, about 31% seen once. CDR1 and CDR2 from the germline V gene are SQVTM and ANQGSEA. This CDR3 region has 13 residues. The ends lost 6 bases at V and 2 bases at J; junction bases unmatched: 7. The rearrangement uses TRBV29-1 and TRBJ2-7; 7 positions match TRBD1. The source is a human donor in good health (CMV status not recorded). Some clones in this sample may be carry-over from other donors' samples. This specimen consisted of cultured CD8+ T cells from PBMCs, obtained from culture after CMV antigen stimulation. This CDR3 is CSVLTGLTYEQYF. The CDR3 coding sequence is TGCAGCGTGTTGACAGGGTTGACCTACGAGCAGTACTTC.